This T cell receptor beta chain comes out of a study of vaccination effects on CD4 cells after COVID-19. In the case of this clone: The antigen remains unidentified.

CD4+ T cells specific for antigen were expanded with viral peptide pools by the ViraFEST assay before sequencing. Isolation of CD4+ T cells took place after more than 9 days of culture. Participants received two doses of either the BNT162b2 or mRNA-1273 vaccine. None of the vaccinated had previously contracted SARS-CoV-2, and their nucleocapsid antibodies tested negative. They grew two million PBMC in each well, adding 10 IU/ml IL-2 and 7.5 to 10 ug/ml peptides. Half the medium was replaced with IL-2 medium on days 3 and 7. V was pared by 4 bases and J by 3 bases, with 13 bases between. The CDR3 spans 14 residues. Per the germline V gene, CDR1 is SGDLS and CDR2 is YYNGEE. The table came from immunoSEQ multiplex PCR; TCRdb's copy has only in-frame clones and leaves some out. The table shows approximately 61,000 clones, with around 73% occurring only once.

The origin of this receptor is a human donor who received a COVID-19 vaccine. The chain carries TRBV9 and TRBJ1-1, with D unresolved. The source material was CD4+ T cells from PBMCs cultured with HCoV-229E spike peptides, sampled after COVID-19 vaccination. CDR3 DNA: TGTGCCAGCAGCTTCTCGACCGGGGACACTGAAGCTTTCTTT. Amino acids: CASSFSTGDTEAFF.